This T cell receptor beta chain was identified during a study of regulatory T cells in long-lasting Graves disease. The V end lost 4 bases, the J end lost 2 bases, and 9 bases lay between the germline ends. This CDR3 contains 13 residues. Germline V gene lookup returns CDR1 SGHRS and CDR2 YFSETQ. Combining iRepertoire HTBI primers with Arm-PCR of CDR3 regions, the authors built TCR beta libraries. Using its own MiXCR run on the multiplex PCR reads, TCRdb lists one record per CDR3 protein. This sample has under 400,000 distinct CDR3 sequences; around 15% occur once, and the top ten carry 25% to 30%. Time point here: newly diagnosed GD, antithyroid drugs for less than 3 months. Isolated PBMC RNA provided the starting material for the TCR library. This clonotype appeared many times. The same data also contributed to another study, on T cells in Graves' hyperthyroidism and ophthalmopathy.

Material: peripheral blood mononuclear cells (PBMCs), obtained at new diagnosis, from a patient treated with antithyroid drugs. The V call is TRBV5-1, the J call TRBJ2-5; D not certain. This TCR was recovered from a man aged 35-49 years with Graves disease. The CDR3 protein is CASSENDQETQYF. In DNA, the CDR3 is TGCGCCAGCAGCGAGAACGATCAAGAGACCCAGTACTTC. Supplemented by reference TRBV5-1 and TRBJ2-5, the full variable domain reads KAGVTQTPRYLIKTRGQQVTLSCSPISGHRSVSWYQQTPGQGLQFLFEYFSETQRNKGNFPGRFSGRQFSNSRSEMNVSTLELGDSALYLCASSENDQETQYFGPGTRLLVL.